This T cell receptor beta chain appears in the sequencing data of a study of blood T cells in healthy people across ages. Germline V gene sequence: CDR1 SGHKS, CDR2 YYEKEE (reference sequence). The V gene lost 7 bases and the J gene lost 3 bases, with 16 bases spanning the gap. The CDR3 sequence is 14 residues long. As to this clonotype: Antigen unknown.

Overall study results and limits: Strong correlation linked observed beta diversity and percent naive T cells. From one million sequenced T cells, diversity estimates were lower bounds. Unsorted PBMCs prevented conclusive naive versus antigen-experienced comparison.

Those donating, healthy Caucasian individuals from Russia, were aged roughly 6 to 95. Primed by a sample-barcoded 5' primer and a J-beta primer mix, a second PCR proceeded for 7 to 11 cycles. TCRdb used MiXCR to reprocess the 5' RACE reads, holding one entry per CDR3 protein. The data contain under 850,000 distinct CDR3 sequences, about 37% of them seen just once; the ten biggest clones take up about an eighth. The TCR sequence derives from a man between 18 and 29 years old in good health. The sequencing input was blood. The chain is built from TRBV5-5 and TRBJ1-1; D is ambiguous. CDR3 nucleotide sequence: TGTGCCAGCCTAAACCGGGCTGGGGACACTGAAGCTTTCTTT. Its translation: CASLNRAGDTEAFF.